One sample yielded the 3 T cell receptor beta chains listed below, sequenced in a study of CD8+ T cells in alopecia areata. In each case, RNA was isolated and then reverse transcribed into cDNA as the sequencing template. Clones were sequenced by immunoSEQ multiplex PCR, and TCRdb holds only the in-frame ones, with some missing. The table has roughly 190,000 clones, approximately 67% seen once. As for treatment: oral pan-JAK inhibitor, 5-10 mg twice daily. Sequences were derived from CD4+ T cells sorted from blood, sampled between weeks 47 and 50, from a patient treated with tofacitinib. These receptors were collected from a human donor with alopecia areata.

J is TRBJ1-2 and V is TRBV30; weak D call: TRBD1 (5 bases). The CDR3 has 12 amino acids. Trimming pared 3 bases from V and 8 bases from J, leaving 13 bases between. Germline values: CDR1 GTSNPN, CDR2 SVGIG (reference sequence). The CDR3 region is CAWSAGTQGYTF. The CDR3 DNA reads TGTGCCTGGAGCGCCGGGACCCAGGGCTACACCTTC.

As to this clone: In the same sample, other DNA sequences code for this CDR3. The CDR3, as DNA: TGCAGCGTTGTAAGTCTTCTGAACACTGAAGCTTTCTTT. It translates to CSVVSLLNTEAFF. This sequence joins TRBV29-1 and TRBJ1-1; D ambiguous. This CDR3 spans 13 amino acids. Trimming took off 4 bases at V and 0 bases at J, with 9 bases between the two ends. Germline-derived CDR1 and CDR2 are SQVTM and ANQGSEA.

This chain joins TRBV5-1 and TRBJ2-1, with TRBD2 identical over 8 bases. Germline CDR1 and CDR2: SGHRS and YFSETQ. Losses at the gene ends were 0 bases for V and 4 bases for J; bases not matched to a gene: 3. The CDR3 contains 15 residues. The CDR3 bases are TGCGCCAGCAGCTTGGAAGCGGGGGTATACAATGAGCAGTTCTTC. Residues: CASSLEAGVYNEQFF.